The present T cell receptor (beta chain) was sequenced within a study of technical replicates of blood from a few donors. Clones were read by immunoSEQ multiplex PCR, and TCRdb kept only the in-frame ones, dropping some. In the table there are approximately 76,000 clones, roughly 97% of which are singletons. A note on this clone: It is unclear where the CDR3 begins or ends on the DNA, so no DNA is shown, and the CDR3 is as TCRdb lists it.

The germline V gene encodes CDR1 SEHNR and CDR2 FQNEAQ (reference sequence). The CDR3 extends over 16 residues, inclusive of both ends. The rearrangement joins TRBV7-9 to TRBJ1-5; the D call of TRBD1 is as the table states it, not checked on the DNA. Sequenced sample: T cells isolated from PBMCs. The receptor's source is a human donor in good health. The CDR3 loop reads CASSSSTGWSNQPQHF.